One sample yielded the 9 T cell receptor beta chains listed below, sequenced in a study of CD8 T cells in Susac syndrome (dated by TCRdb to about 2019). Library preparation employed the immunoSEQ multiplex PCR assay. RNA was extracted using the RNeasy kit, and about 0.5 to 1 ug of the RNA was reverse transcribed with random hexamers. TCRdb reprocessing: public reads trimmed at Q25 with fastp, clones called with MiXCR, in-frame beta chains kept. Rows with one shared CDR3 protein collapse into an entry with the most common genes and DNA. This sample is represented by about 200,000 distinct CDR3 sequences; roughly 94% of them were singletons. The ten largest account for approximately 0.094% of the sample. Sequenced input: CD4+ T cells from PBMCs. These receptors were taken from a human donor in good health.

The chain couples TRBV18 to TRBJ2-5; no definite D call. The germline gives CDR1 KGHSH, CDR2 LQKENI. The V gene lost 6 bases and the J gene lost 1 base, with 9 bases spanning the gap. The CDR3 sequence is 13 residues long. As DNA, the CDR3 is TGTGCCAGCTCGCCAGAGACCCAAGAGACCCAGTACTTC. This sequence encodes CASSPETQETQYF.

The CDR3 loop reads CASSSPVEEYGYTF. The DNA for the CDR3 is TGTGCCAGCAGTTCTCCGGTGGAGGAATATGGCTACACCTTC. This rearrangement joins TRBV7-9 to TRBJ1-2; D gene uncertain. The ends were cut back, 6 bases at V and 5 bases at J, with 16 bases in the middle. CDR1 SEHNR and CDR2 FQNEAQ come from the germline V gene (reference sequence). The CDR3 is 14 residues long.

V gene TRBV12-3 or TRBV12-4 combines with J gene TRBJ2-1; possibly TRBD2 for D (5 bases). The germline V and J ends were trimmed by 5 bases and 2 bases, with 13 bases remaining between them. This CDR3 spans 15 amino acids. CDR3 sequence (DNA): TGTGCCAGCAGTCCGCGCGGGCTCCCCTACAATGAGCAGTTCTTC. This translates into CASSPRGLPYNEQFF.

This sequence joins TRBV20-1 and TRBJ2-7; no clear D gene. Per the germline V gene, CDR1 is DFQATT and CDR2 is SNEGSKA (reference sequence). V was trimmed by 2 bases and J by 1 base, leaving 15 bases between them. CDR3 length: 15 amino acids. In DNA form, the CDR3 reads TGCAGTGCTAGAAGTCTCCGACAAGAATCCTACGAGCAGTACTTC. It codes for CSARSLRQESYEQYF.

The chain joins TRBV20-1 to TRBJ1-1; the match to TRBD1 covers 9 bases. CDR1 is DFQATT, CDR2 SNEGSKA, per germline (reference sequence). This CDR3 contains 14 residues. After removal of 6 bases from V and 3 bases from J, the junction contained 8 bases not matched to a gene. The CDR3 loop is CSADDGQGYTEAFF. The CDR3 DNA reads TGCAGTGCCGATGACGGACAGGGGTACACTGAAGCTTTCTTT.

The chain couples TRBV4-1 to TRBJ2-1, with TRBD1 matching over 9 bases. The trim removed 5 bases at V and 4 bases at J, leaving 9 bases unmatched. The germline V gene has CDR1 MGHRA and CDR2 YSYEKL. CDR3 length: 16 residues. CDR3 nucleotide sequence: TGCGCCAGCAGCTATACGCTGGGACAGGGTTACAATGAGCAGTTCTTC. Encoded protein: CASSYTLGQGYNEQFF.

This chain joins TRBV20-1 and TRBJ2-1, with D uncertain. The germline CDR1 and CDR2 sequences are DFQATT and SNEGSKA (reference sequence). The CDR3 spans 9 residues. CDR3 sequence reads: CRRNNEQFF. The CDR3, as DNA: TGCCGGCGGAACAATGAGCAGTTCTTC.

V is TRBV29-1 and J is TRBJ1-4, with a possible D match to TRBD1 (6 bases). Germline V lookup: CDR1 SQVTM, CDR2 ANQGSEA. There are 13 residues in the CDR3. The ends were cut back, 6 bases at V and 5 bases at J, with 13 bases in the middle. The CDR3 bases are TGCAGCGTCGGGCGGGGGGGCAATGAAAAACTGTTTTTT. This encodes CSVGRGGNEKLFF.

Regarding this clonotype: One end of the junction varies from germline; a read error may be responsible. J is TRBJ2-6 and V is TRBV18, with D unclear. The germline V gene encodes CDR1 KGHSH and CDR2 LQKENI. This CDR3 has 17 residues. The CDR3 region is CASSPRDGHSGANVLTF. CDR3 sequence (DNA): TGTGCCAGCTCTCCACGCGACGGGCACTCTGGGGCCAACGTCCTGACTTTC. The complete variable domain, with remaining parts taken from reference TRBV18 and TRBJ2-6, reads NAGVMQNPRHLVRRRGQEARLRCSPMKGHSHVYWYRQLPEEGLKFMVYLQKENIIDESGMPKERFSAEFPKEGPSILRIQQVVRGDSAAYFCASSPRDGHSGANVLTFGAGSRLTVL.